These T cell receptor beta chains were read from a single sample in a study of early stage breast cancer tumors. The method was immunoSEQ multiplex PCR; TCRdb's version includes in-frame clones alone and lacks a portion of them. The repertoire consists of around 53,000 clones, with about 90% occurring once and the leading ten covering roughly 5%. The sample taken for sequencing was blood. These receptors all come from a person aged 70 to 79 with breast cancer. CDR3s include the opening cysteine and the closing phenylalanine or tryptophan. D genes are given only for firm matches.

len | j_gene | d_gene | v_gene | CDR3aa | CDR3nt
14 | TRBJ1-1 | NA | TRBV18 | CASSPGQGNTEAFF | TGTGCCAGCTCACCAGGGCAGGGGAACACTGAAGCTTTCTTT
20 | TRBJ1-5 | NA | TRBV18 | CASSPTFRQGIFFSNQPQHF | TGTGCCAGCTCACCAACGTTTCGGCAGGGAATTTTTTTTAGCAATCAGCCCCAGCATTTT
15 | TRBJ2-1 | NA | TRBV7-7 | CASSPIAASYNEQFF | TGTGCTAGCAGCCCTATAGCGGCCTCCTACAATGAGCAGTTCTTC
15 | TRBJ2-5 | NA | TRBV18 | CASSPMGTVQETQYF | TGTGCCAGCTCACCAATGGGGACTGTTCAAGAGACCCAGTACTTC
15 | TRBJ2-1 | NA | TRBV7-9 | CASSLRLESYNEQFF | TGTGCCAGCAGCTTACGACTTGAGTCCTACAATGAGCAGTTCTTC
13 | TRBJ1-2 | TRBD1 | TRBV30 | CAWTQGFYYGYTF | TGTGCCTGGACACAGGGGTTCTACTATGGCTACACCTTC
15 | TRBJ1-2 | NA | TRBV16 | CASSLSPGGYYGYTF | TGTGCCAGCAGCCTCTCGCCGGGGGGGTACTATGGCTACACCTTC
14 | TRBJ2-1 | TRBD1 | TRBV5-1 | CASRPGQLRDEQFF | TGCGCCAGCAGACCGGGACAGTTAAGGGATGAGCAGTTCTTC
16 | TRBJ2-3 | NA | TRBV7-3 | CASSRAGLASTDTQYF | TGTGCCAGCAGCCGGGCTGGGCTAGCTTCCACAGATACGCAGTATTTT
19 | TRBJ2-6 | TRBD1 | TRBV9 | CASSGAPNRGLAGANVLTF | TGTGCCAGCAGCGGAGCTCCGAACAGGGGGCTGGCTGGGGCCAACGTCCTGACTTTC
15 | TRBJ2-3 | TRBD2 | TRBV7-2 | CASSSSGGAGDTQYF | TGTGCCAGCAGCTCTAGCGGGGGGGCGGGGGATACGCAGTATTTT
16 | TRBJ2-5 | TRBD1 | TRBV7-6 | CASSLGTGSYQETQYF | TGTGCCAGCAGCTTGGGGACAGGGTCGTACCAAGAGACCCAGTACTTC
14 | TRBJ2-3 | NA | TRBV7-9 | CASSRDSLTDTQYF | TGTGCCAGCAGCCGGGACTCTTTAACAGATACGCAGTATTTT
12 | TRBJ1-6 | NA | TRBV19 | CASSISSSPLHF | TGTGCCAGTAGTATTAGCAGTTCACCCCTCCACTTT
16 | TRBJ1-4 | NA | TRBV6-1 | CASSGGPGATNEKLFF | TGTGCCAGCAGTGGAGGGCCCGGGGCAACTAATGAAAAACTGTTTTTT
15 | TRBJ2-7 | NA | TRBV7-8 | CASSFDYSKTYEQYF | TGTGCCAGCAGCTTCGACTACAGCAAGACCTACGAGCAGTACTTC
16 | TRBJ2-5 | NA | TRBV5-1 | CASSPPLVGFQETQYF | TGCGCCAGCAGCCCCCCCCTAGTCGGGTTCCAAGAGACCCAGTACTTC
16 | TRBJ1-4 | NA | TRBV5-6 | CASSPQVGAANEKLFF | TGTGCCAGCAGCCCCCAGGTAGGGGCCGCCAATGAAAAACTGTTTTTT
16 | TRBJ1-3 | NA | TRBV6-5 | CASSYSTGSSGNTIYF | TGTGCCAGCAGTTACTCTACAGGCAGCTCTGGAAACACCATATATTTT
14 | TRBJ2-7 | TRBD2 | TRBV5-1 | CASSLSGTSNEQYF | TGCGCCAGCAGCCTCTCCGGGACTAGCAACGAGCAGTACTTC
13 | TRBJ1-1 | TRBD1 | TRBV27 | CASWTGVGTEAFF | TGTGCCAGCTGGACAGGGGTGGGGACTGAAGCTTTCTTT
15 | TRBJ2-7 | NA | TRBV19 | CASTQSGRSSYEQYF | TGTGCCAGTACTCAAAGCGGGCGAAGCTCCTACGAGCAGTACTTC
16 | TRBJ2-7 | TRBD1 | TRBV14 | CASSQDMQGANYEQYF | TGTGCCAGCAGCCAAGATATGCAGGGGGCTAACTACGAGCAGTACTTC
16 | TRBJ2-7 | NA | TRBV10-1 | CASSEGQVGSSYEQYF | TGCGCCAGCAGTGAGGGCCAGGTTGGGAGCTCCTACGAGCAGTACTTC
17 | TRBJ2-3 | TRBD2 | TRBV4-2 | CASSQGARAGIADTQYF | TGTGCCAGCAGCCAAGGGGCCCGAGCGGGAATAGCAGATACGCAGTATTTT
16 | TRBJ1-2 | NA | TRBV9 | CASSVIPGLNRDGYTF | TGTGCCAGCAGCGTCATACCGGGACTGAATCGGGATGGCTACACCTTC
15 | TRBJ2-1 | NA | TRBV5-1 | CASSSRRSSYNEQFF | TGCGCCAGCAGCTCCCGGAGGAGCTCCTACAATGAGCAGTTCTTC
14 | TRBJ1-5 | TRBD1 | TRBV28 | CATRDSYSNQPQHF | TGTGCCACCCGGGACAGCTATAGCAATCAGCCCCAGCATTTT
14 | TRBJ1-6 | TRBD1 | TRBV30 | CAWSVGQGRSPLHF | TGTGCCTGGAGTGTGGGACAGGGCAGATCACCCCTCCACTTT
12 | TRBJ1-2 | NA | TRBV30 | CAWSVLRYGYTF | TGTGCCTGGAGTGTACTCCGCTATGGCTACACCTTC
14 | TRBJ2-5 | TRBD1 | TRBV5-1 | CASSKGASQETQYF | TGCGCCAGCAGCAAGGGGGCCTCCCAAGAGACCCAGTACTTC
14 | TRBJ2-3 | NA | TRBV6-1 | CASSEQVSTDTQYF | TGTGCCAGCAGTGAACAGGTTAGCACAGATACGCAGTATTTT